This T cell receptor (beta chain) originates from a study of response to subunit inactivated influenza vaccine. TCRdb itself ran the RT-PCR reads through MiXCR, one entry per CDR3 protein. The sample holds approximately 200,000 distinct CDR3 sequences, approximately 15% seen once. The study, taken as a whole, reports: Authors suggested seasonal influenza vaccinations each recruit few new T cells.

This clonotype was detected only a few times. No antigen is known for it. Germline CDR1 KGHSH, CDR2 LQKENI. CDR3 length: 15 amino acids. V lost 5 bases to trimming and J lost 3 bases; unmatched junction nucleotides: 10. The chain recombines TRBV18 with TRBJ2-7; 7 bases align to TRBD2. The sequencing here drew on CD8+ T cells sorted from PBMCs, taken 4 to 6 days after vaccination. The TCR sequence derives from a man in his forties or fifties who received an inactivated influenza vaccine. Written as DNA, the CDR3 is TGTGCCAGCTCATCAACAAAGACTAGCTTCTACGAGCAGTACTTC. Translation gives CASSSTKTSFYEQYF.